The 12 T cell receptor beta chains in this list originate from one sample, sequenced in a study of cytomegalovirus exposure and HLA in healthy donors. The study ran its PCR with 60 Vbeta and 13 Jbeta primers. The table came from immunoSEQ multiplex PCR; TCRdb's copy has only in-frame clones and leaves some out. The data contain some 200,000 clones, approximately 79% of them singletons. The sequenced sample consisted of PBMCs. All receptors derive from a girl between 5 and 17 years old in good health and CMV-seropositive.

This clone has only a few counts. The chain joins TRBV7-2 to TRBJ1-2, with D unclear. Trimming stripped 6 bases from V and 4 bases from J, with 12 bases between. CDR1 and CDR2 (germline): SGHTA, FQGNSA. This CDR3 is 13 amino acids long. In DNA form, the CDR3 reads TGTGCCAGCAGACCCCAAAGCCTCTATGGCTACACCTTC. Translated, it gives CASRPQSLYGYTF.

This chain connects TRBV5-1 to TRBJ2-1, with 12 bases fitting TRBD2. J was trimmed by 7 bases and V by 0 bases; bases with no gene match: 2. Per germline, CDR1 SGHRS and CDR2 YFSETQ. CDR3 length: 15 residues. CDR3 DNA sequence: TGCGCCAGCAGCTTGGCCACTAGCGGGGGGAATGAGCAGTTCTTC. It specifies CASSLATSGGNEQFF.

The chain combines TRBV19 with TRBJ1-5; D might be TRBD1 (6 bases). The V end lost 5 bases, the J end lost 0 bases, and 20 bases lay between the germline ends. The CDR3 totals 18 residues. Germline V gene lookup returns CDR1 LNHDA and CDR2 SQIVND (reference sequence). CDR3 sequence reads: CASSPGGRQLYSNQPQHF. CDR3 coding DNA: TGTGCCAGTAGTCCCGGGGGGCGGCAGCTCTATAGCAATCAGCCCCAGCATTTT.

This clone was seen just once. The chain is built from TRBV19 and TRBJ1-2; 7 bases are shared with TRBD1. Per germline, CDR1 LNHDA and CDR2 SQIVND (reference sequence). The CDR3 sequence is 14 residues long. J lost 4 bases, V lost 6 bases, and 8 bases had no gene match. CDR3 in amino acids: CASSPTGDAYGYTF. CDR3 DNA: TGTGCCAGTAGCCCCACAGGGGATGCCTATGGCTACACCTTC. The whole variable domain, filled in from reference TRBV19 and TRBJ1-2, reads DGGITQSPKYLFRKEGQNVTLSCEQNLNHDAMYWYRQDPGQGLRLIYYSQIVNDFQKGDIAEGYSVSREKKESFPLTVTSAQKNPTAFYLCASSPTGDAYGYTFGSGTRLTVV.

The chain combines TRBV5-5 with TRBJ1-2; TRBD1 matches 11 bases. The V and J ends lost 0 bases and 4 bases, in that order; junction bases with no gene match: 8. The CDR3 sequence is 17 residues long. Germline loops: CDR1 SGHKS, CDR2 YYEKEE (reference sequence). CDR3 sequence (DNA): TGTGCCAGCAGCTTGGCCGTCGGACAGGGGGCTGGCTATGGCTACACCTTC. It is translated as CASSLAVGQGAGYGYTF.

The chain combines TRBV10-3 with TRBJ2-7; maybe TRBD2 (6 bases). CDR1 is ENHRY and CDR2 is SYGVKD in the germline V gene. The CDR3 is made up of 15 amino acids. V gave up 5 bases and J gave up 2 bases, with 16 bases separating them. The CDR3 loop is CAISRGTYLAYEQYF. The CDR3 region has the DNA TGTGCCATCAGTCGCGGGACTTACCTAGCCTACGAGCAGTACTTC.

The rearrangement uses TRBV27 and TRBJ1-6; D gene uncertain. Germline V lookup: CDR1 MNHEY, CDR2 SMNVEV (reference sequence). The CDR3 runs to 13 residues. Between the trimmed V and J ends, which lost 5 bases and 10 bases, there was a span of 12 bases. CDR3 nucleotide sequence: TGTGCCAGCAGTGCCGGGGTTCAATCACCCCTCCACTTT. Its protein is CASSAGVQSPLHF.

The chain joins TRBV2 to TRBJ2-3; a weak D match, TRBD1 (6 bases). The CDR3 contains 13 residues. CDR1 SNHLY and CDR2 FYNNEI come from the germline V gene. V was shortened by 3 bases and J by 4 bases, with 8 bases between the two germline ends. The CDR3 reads CASSDPGADTQYF. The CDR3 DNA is TGTGCCAGCAGTGACCCAGGGGCAGATACGCAGTATTTT.

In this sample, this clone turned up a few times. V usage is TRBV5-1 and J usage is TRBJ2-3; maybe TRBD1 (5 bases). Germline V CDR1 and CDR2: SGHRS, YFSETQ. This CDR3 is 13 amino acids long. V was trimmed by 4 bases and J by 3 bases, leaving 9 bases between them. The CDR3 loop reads CASSQGSTDTQYF. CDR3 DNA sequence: TGCGCCAGCAGCCAGGGAAGTACAGATACGCAGTATTTT. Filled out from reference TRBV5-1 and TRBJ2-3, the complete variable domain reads KAGVTQTPRYLIKTRGQQVTLSCSPISGHRSVSWYQQTPGQGLQFLFEYFSETQRNKGNFPGRFSGRQFSNSRSEMNVSTLELGDSALYLCASSQGSTDTQYFGPGTRLTVL.

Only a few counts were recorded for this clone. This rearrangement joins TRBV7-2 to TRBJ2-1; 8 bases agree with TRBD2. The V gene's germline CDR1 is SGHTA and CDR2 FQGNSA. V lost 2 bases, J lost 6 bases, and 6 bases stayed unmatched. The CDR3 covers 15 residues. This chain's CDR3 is CASSLLAGGANEQFF. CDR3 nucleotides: TGTGCCAGCAGCTTACTAGCGGGTGGTGCCAATGAGCAGTTCTTC.

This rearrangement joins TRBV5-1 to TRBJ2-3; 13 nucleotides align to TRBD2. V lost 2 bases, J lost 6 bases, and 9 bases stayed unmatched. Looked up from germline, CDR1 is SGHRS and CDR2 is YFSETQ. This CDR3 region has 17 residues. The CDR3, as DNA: TGCGCCAGCAGCTTCTCCGCGACTAGCGGGGGGAGGGATACGCAGTATTTT. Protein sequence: CASSFSATSGGRDTQYF.

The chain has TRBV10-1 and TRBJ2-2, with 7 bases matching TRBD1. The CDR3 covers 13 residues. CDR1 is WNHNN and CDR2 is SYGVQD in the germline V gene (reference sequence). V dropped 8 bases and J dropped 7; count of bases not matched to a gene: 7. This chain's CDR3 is CASGTARGGELFF. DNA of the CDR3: TGCGCCAGCGGGACAGCGAGAGGCGGGGAGCTGTTTTTT.